A single T cell receptor (beta chain) is shown here with its context. Deletions cut 0 bases from V and 4 bases from J, with 10 bases between. This CDR3 has 14 residues. Looked up from germline, CDR1 is SGHKS and CDR2 is YYEKEE (reference sequence). This entry belongs to a study of blood T cell repertoires in COVID-19. Study information: Both acute and convalescent COVID-19 samples were obtained from the United States, Italy and Spain. In each case, the material was cDNA or gDNA derived from T cells, B-cell-depleted T cells, or PBMCs.

As processed by the authors: Amplification with reference gene primers provided the estimates of nucleated cell counts. Data came from immunoSEQ multiplex PCR; TCRdb stores just in-frame clones and leaves some out. That table is the source of V, J and clone size, and D and trimming were worked out from the DNA. The table records approximately 30,000 clones, roughly nine tenths of them present only once. This TCR was sampled from a woman aged 80 or older with active or convalescent COVID-19. This chain uses TRBV5-5 with TRBJ1-2; tentatively, D is TRBD1 (6 bases). Sequencing was performed on peripheral blood. This CDR3 is CASSLGGLGYGYTF. The CDR3 nucleotides read TGTGCCAGCAGCTTGGGGGGGCTGGGCTATGGCTACACCTTC. Full variable domain (missing parts from reference TRBV5-5 and TRBJ1-2): DAGVTQSPTHLIKTRGQQVTLRCSPISGHKSVSWYQQVLGQGPQFIFQYYEKEERGRGNFPDRFSARQFPNYSSELNVNALLLGDSALYLCASSLGGLGYGYTFGSGTRLTVV.